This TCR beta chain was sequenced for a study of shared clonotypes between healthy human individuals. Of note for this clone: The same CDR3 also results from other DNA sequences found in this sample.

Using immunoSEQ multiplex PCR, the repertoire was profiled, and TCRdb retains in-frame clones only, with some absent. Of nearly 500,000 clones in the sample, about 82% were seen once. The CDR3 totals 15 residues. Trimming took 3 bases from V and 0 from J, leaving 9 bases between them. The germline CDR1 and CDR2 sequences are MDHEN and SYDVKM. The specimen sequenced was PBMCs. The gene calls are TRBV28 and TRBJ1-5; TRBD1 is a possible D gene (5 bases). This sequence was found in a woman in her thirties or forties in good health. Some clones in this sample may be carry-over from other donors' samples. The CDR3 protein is CASSLAGYSNQPQHF. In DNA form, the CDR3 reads TGTGCCAGCAGTTTGGCAGGGTATAGCAATCAGCCCCAGCATTTT. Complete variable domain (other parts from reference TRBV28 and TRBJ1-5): DVKVTQSSRYLVKRTGEKVFLECVQDMDHENMFWYRQDPGLGLRLIYFSYDVKMKEKGDIPEGYSVSREKKERFSLILESASTNQTSMYLCASSLAGYSNQPQHFGDGTRLSIL.